This T cell receptor beta chain was recovered during a study of cytomegalovirus exposure and HLA in healthy donors. 13 Jbeta primers and 60 Vbeta primers were used for the PCR. The data were produced by immunoSEQ multiplex PCR, yet TCRdb's version contains in-frame clones alone and is incomplete. The sample contains around 150,000 clones, 70% to 80% of which appear only once. Whole-study findings and limits: Most subjects' HLA-A and HLA-B alleles were reportedly predicted from TCR beta sequences.

A word on this clone: Antigen: not known.

CDR1 GTSNPN and CDR2 SVGIG come from the germline V gene (reference sequence). The CDR3 consists of 17 residues. The receptor was derived from a human donor in good health. The source material was PBMCs. The J gene is TRBJ2-5, the V gene TRBV30, with TRBD2 identical over 14 bases. The J call is uncertain, as TRBJ2-7 better fits the DNA end. The CDR3 region is CAWSGGTSGGLSYEQYF. The CDR3 DNA sequence: TGTGCCTGGAGTGGTGGGACTAGCGGGGGCCTTTCCTACGAGCAGTACTTC.